The 20 T cell receptor beta chains given below trace back to one sample, sequenced in a study of somatic mutations in cytotoxic T cells in rheumatoid arthritis. Only in-frame clones appear in the TCRdb table, and some are missing; sequencing was by immunoSEQ multiplex PCR. The sample holds about 19,000 clones, roughly four fifths seen once. Sequencing input: CD8+ T cells sorted from blood. Receptors were obtained from an adult with rheumatoid arthritis.

In this sample, this clone turned up a few times. The chain has TRBV11-3 and TRBJ1-2; D unresolved. The CDR3 covers 17 residues. V dropped 3 bases and J dropped 4 bases, with 21 bases sitting between them. Germline lookup yields CDR1 SGHNT and CDR2 YENEEA. The CDR3 is CASSLEQPSGRIYGYTF. CDR3 DNA sequence: TGTGCCAGCAGCTTGGAACAGCCCTCCGGCAGGATCTATGGCTACACCTTC.

This clone is classed as medium-sized. The rearrangement links TRBV2 to TRBJ2-3; weak D call: TRBD1 (5 bases). V was trimmed by 3 bases and J by 2 bases, leaving 6 bases between them. The germline gives CDR1 SNHLY, CDR2 FYNNEI. CDR3 length equals 13 residues. The CDR3 sequence: CASSEGPTDTQYF. CDR3 in DNA: TGTGCCAGCAGTGAGGGGCCCACAGATACGCAGTATTTT.

This chain connects TRBV7-9 to TRBJ1-4; possibly TRBD1 for D (6 bases). This CDR3 region has 16 residues. Trimming removed 5 bases at V and 2 bases at J, with 15 bases between. Germline V gene sequence: CDR1 SEHNR, CDR2 FQNEAQ (reference sequence). DNA for the CDR3: TGTGCCAGCAGCGCTACTTACAGGGCCACTAATGAAAAACTGTTTTTT. Translation: CASSATYRATNEKLFF.

This chain joins TRBV4-1 and TRBJ2-7, with TRBD1 identical over 8 bases. V was clipped by 4 bases and J by 3 bases; unmatched bases: 5. The CDR3 contains 14 residues. Germline V lookup: CDR1 MGHRA, CDR2 YSYEKL. CDR3 region: CASSRGTGYYEQYF. The CDR3 DNA follows: TGCGCCAGCAGCCGAGGGACAGGTTACTACGAGCAGTACTTC.

The rearrangement links TRBV15 to TRBJ2-5, with D unresolved. The CDR3 covers 11 residues. V dropped 6 bases and J dropped 5 bases, with 7 bases sitting between them. Germline CDR1 is LNHNV and CDR2 is YYDKDF (reference sequence). In DNA form, the CDR3 reads TGTGCCACCAGGACCCCGGAGACCCAGTACTTC. Amino acids: CATRTPETQYF.

The chain recombines TRBV10-3 with TRBJ2-2, with D maybe TRBD1 (6 bases). The CDR3 consists of 13 residues. V shed 11 bases and J shed 6 bases, with 16 bases lying between them. Germline V gene sequence: CDR1 ENHRY, CDR2 SYGVKD. The CDR3 loop reads CAAVDTGSGELFF. In DNA form, the CDR3 reads TGTGCCGCCGTAGACACAGGGTCCGGGGAGCTGTTTTTT.

The gene calls are TRBV9 and TRBJ1-3; the D gene is possibly TRBD1 (6 bases). The CDR3 runs 16 residues. V shed 4 bases and J shed 2 bases, with 16 bases lying between them. Germline CDR1 reads SGDLS; CDR2 reads YYNGEE. The CDR3 region is CASSPTDRLAGNTIYF. The CDR3 region has the DNA TGTGCCAGCAGCCCCACTGACAGGTTGGCTGGAAACACCATATATTTT.

The chain recombines TRBV11-1 with TRBJ2-2, with 13 bases matching TRBD2. Germline lookup yields CDR1 SGHAT and CDR2 FQDESV (reference sequence). This CDR3 spans 19 amino acids. Losses at the gene ends were 6 bases for V and 7 bases for J; bases not matched to a gene: 17. CDR3 region: CASRKSTSGGAEWIGELFF. The CDR3 region has the DNA TGTGCCAGCAGGAAAAGTACTAGCGGGGGGGCCGAATGGATCGGGGAGCTGTTTTTT.

This sequence joins TRBV28 and TRBJ1-5; no definite D call. This CDR3 has 18 residues. The V gene's germline CDR1 is MDHEN and CDR2 SYDVKM. The V end was cut by 3 bases, the J end by 2 bases, with 20 bases between. The CDR3, as DNA: TGTGCCAGCAGTTTTAACCGGGAAGATGTTCGTCGCAATCAGCCCCAGCATTTT. The encoded protein is CASSFNREDVRRNQPQHF.

This clone was detected only a few times. The CDR3 here is CASSLDGLGNQPQHF. CDR3 DNA sequence: TGCGCCAGCAGCTTAGATGGGCTCGGCAATCAGCCCCAGCATTTT. This rearrangement joins TRBV5-1 to TRBJ1-5; no clear D gene. The CDR3 has 15 residues. The germline gives CDR1 SGHRS, CDR2 YFSETQ. The ends were cut back, 2 bases at V and 2 bases at J, with 11 bases in the middle.

The chain links TRBV2 to TRBJ1-5; 7 bases are shared with TRBD1. The J segment lost 2 bases and the V segment lost 6 bases, leaving 7 bases of the junction unmatched. Germline CDR1 is SNHLY and CDR2 is FYNNEI. CDR3 size: 15 residues. As DNA, the CDR3 is TGTGCCAGCAGCCAATCAGACAGGGGCAATCAGCCCCAGCATTTT. It is translated as CASSQSDRGNQPQHF. The variable domain in full, with the rest retrieved from reference TRBV2 and TRBJ1-5, is EPEVTQTPSHQVTQMGQEVILRCVPISNHLYFYWYRQILGQKVEFLVSFYNNEISEKSEIFDDQFSVERPDGSNFTLKIRSTKLEDSAMYFCASSQSDRGNQPQHFGDGTRLSIL.

The chain uses TRBV7-9 and TRBJ1-2; 7 bases are a match to TRBD1. The trim removed 4 bases at V and 0 bases at J, leaving 8 bases unmatched. CDR3 length: 16 residues. From germline, CDR1 is SEHNR and CDR2 FQNEAQ (reference sequence). Written as DNA, the CDR3 is TGTGCCAGCAGCTCGCCACCCGACAGGGCTAACTATGGCTACACCTTC. This encodes CASSSPPDRANYGYTF.

The chain combines TRBV2 with TRBJ2-1, with TRBD1 matching over 11 bases. V was clipped by 8 bases and J by 3 bases; unmatched bases: 6. Germline-derived CDR1 and CDR2 are SNHLY and FYNNEI. This CDR3 spans 15 amino acids. The CDR3 reads CASDGTGGVYNEQFF. The CDR3 DNA is TGTGCCAGCGACGGGACAGGGGGGGTCTACAATGAGCAGTTCTTC.

This CDR3 reads CAISERLRSQETQYF. The CDR3 nucleotides read TGTGCCATCAGTGAAAGACTAAGAAGTCAAGAGACCCAGTACTTC. This chain links TRBV10-3 with TRBJ2-5, with D maybe TRBD2 (5 bases). This CDR3 has 15 residues. Trimming removed 3 bases at V and 2 bases at J, with 13 bases between. Looked up from germline, CDR1 is ENHRY and CDR2 is SYGVKD.

The chain has TRBV7-8 and TRBJ2-3; D might be TRBD1 (5 bases). The CDR3 extends over 14 amino acids. The V end lost 2 bases, the J end lost 2 bases, and 8 bases lay between the germline ends. Germline V gene data show CDR1 as SGHVS and CDR2 as FQNEAQ. CDR3 in amino acids: CASSLQGPTDTQYF. The DNA of the CDR3 is TGTGCCAGCAGCTTACAGGGTCCCACAGATACGCAGTATTTT.

The genes are TRBV4-3 and TRBJ2-5; weak D call: TRBD1 (6 bases). CDR1 is LGHNA, CDR2 YSLEER, per germline. CDR3 size: 14 residues. Trimming shortened V by 1 base and J by 7 bases, and 13 bases separated the two germline ends. CDR3 protein: CASSQGGLVGTQYF. The CDR3 nucleotides read TGCGCCAGCAGCCAAGGGGGGCTGGTCGGGACCCAGTACTTC.

The genes are TRBV5-6 and TRBJ2-7, with 14 bases identical to TRBD2. The CDR3 has 16 amino acids. CDR1 is SGHDT and CDR2 is YYEEEE in the germline V gene. With 2 bases clipped from V and 6 bases from J, the junction kept 7 bases outside the gene matches. CDR3 protein: CASSFGLAGGPSEQYF. The CDR3 DNA reads TGTGCCAGCAGCTTCGGACTAGCGGGAGGACCTTCCGAGCAGTACTTC. Using reference TRBV5-6 and TRBJ2-7 for the parts outside the CDR3, the full variable domain is DAGVTQSPTHLIKTRGQQVTLRCSPKSGHDTVSWYQQALGQGPQFIFQYYEEEERQRGNFPDRFSGHQFPNYSSELNVNALLLGDSALYLCASSFGLAGGPSEQYFGPGTRLTVT.

This rearrangement joins TRBV5-4 to TRBJ1-3; D gene uncertain. V lost 5 bases to trimming and J lost 1 base, with 10 bases between them. The CDR3 extends over 14 amino acids. Germline V lookup: CDR1 SGHNT, CDR2 YYREEE (reference sequence). The CDR3 sequence is CASSVRGSGNTIYF. CDR3 nucleotides: TGTGCCAGCAGTGTGCGGGGTTCTGGAAACACCATATATTTT.

V gene TRBV9 combines with J gene TRBJ2-3, with 11 bases identical to TRBD2. CDR1 is SGDLS, CDR2 YYNGEE, per germline. The CDR3 is made up of 16 amino acids. V shed 7 bases and J 5 bases; nucleotides not matched to a gene: 12. As DNA, the CDR3 is TGTGCCAGCGGTAACTCCGGGACTAGCGGTCTAGATACGCAGTATTTT. Amino acid sequence: CASGNSGTSGLDTQYF.

This rearrangement joins TRBV6-6 to TRBJ1-2; D call uncertain. The length of the CDR3 is 11 residues. Germline CDR1 and CDR2: MNHNY and SVGAGI (reference sequence). V gave up 2 bases and J gave up 8 bases, with 6 bases separating them. The CDR3, as DNA: TGTGCCAGCAGTTACGTGGAAGGCTACACCTTC. Translated: CASSYVEGYTF.